This T cell receptor beta chain was retrieved from a study of blood T cell repertoires in COVID-19 (dated by TCRdb to 2018 to 2020). The study in broad terms: The collaborator samples originated in the United States, Italy and Spain and spanned the acute and convalescent phases of COVID-19. The prospective study material was composed of cDNA or gDNA derived from T cells, B-cell-depleted T cells, or PBMCs. The dataset comprised deeply sampled blood TCRbeta repertoires from subjects exposed to, actively infected with, or recovered from COVID-19. The repertoires were released in a freely available public database meant as a resource for research on the immune response to SARS-CoV-2. The samples were drawn from the first 160 participants of the ongoing ImmuneRACE study and from some 1,300 subjects provided by 6 global collaborators. A de-identified subject ID, COVID-19 status, age in years and sex were almost always included in the sample metadata. Where available, HLA class I and class II types were obtained from metadata supplied by the sample provider rather than from assay-based typing.

Broad study findings and their caveats: The amount of clinical and demographic metadata varied by source and participant and was provided uncurated.

The immunoSEQ Assay, a bias-controlled multiplex PCR, was used to amplify TCRbeta CDR3 regions from genomic DNA. The published analysis was carried out like this. Nucleated cell counts per sample were estimated from amplification of reference gene primers within the assay. To quantify the absolute abundance of each unique TCRbeta CDR3 rearrangement, sequence reads were collapsed and filtered. For each sample, productive Simpson clonality was calculated by taking the square root of Simpson's diversity index across productive rearrangements. TCRdb mirrors the immuneACCESS table, restricted to in-frame sequences. Some clones are absent from its copies; in checked studies, under half trace to an unresolved V gene, and the reason for the others is unknown. Clone size and the V and J calls come from that table; the DNA yielded D and trimming. The sample table lists some 130,000 clones, roughly 91% of them with a count of one. More than 15% of the sample belongs to the ten largest clones.

The collaborating institutions used their own protocols to collect whole blood in K2EDTA tubes. Collaborator samples were shipped for TCRbeta analysis as frozen whole blood, isolated PBMCs, or DNA extracted from either sample type. From a lookup of the germline V gene (reference sequence), CDR1 and CDR2 are MNHEY and SMNVEV. At the junction V is shortened by 5 bases and J by 2 bases, with 12 bases in between. The CDR3 starts with the cysteine, ends with the phenylalanine, and has 14 residues. The read is trimmed to its CDR3 DNA, 42 bases read in frame from base 1. Note on this clone: Its antigen specificity is not known. No base qualities exist here, and no much larger clone lies one base off it.

The chain is made from TRBV27 and TRBJ2-5; a weak D assignment points to TRBD2 (6 bases agree). This sequence was found in a middle-aged man with active or convalescent COVID-19. The material sequenced was peripheral blood. The CDR3 here reads CASSPRDLQETQYF. The DNA is as follows: TGTGCCAGCAGTCCCCGGGACTTACAAGAGACCCAGTACTTC.